This entry is about one T cell receptor (beta chain). Libraries were prepared by immunoSEQ multiplex PCR; TCRdb keeps only in-frame clonotypes and omits some of them. The sample records about 280,000 clones, approximately 83% being singletons. V was trimmed by 5 bases and J by 6 bases, leaving 14 bases between them. The CDR3 runs 14 residues. CDR1 MNHEY and CDR2 SVGAGI come from the germline V gene. The sample originates from a study of blood T cell repertoires in COVID-19. The sequenced sample was peripheral blood. The sequence derives from a woman in her seventies with acute or convalescent COVID-19. The chain joins TRBV6-5 to TRBJ2-1, with a weak D call TRBD2 (7 bases). CDR3 region: CASSPSRGLNEQFF. DNA of the CDR3: TGTGCCAGCAGTCCGTCGCGGGGGCTCAATGAGCAGTTCTTC.